Listed here is a single TCR beta chain. The use of a sample-barcoded 5' primer and a J-beta primer mix characterized a second PCR of roughly 7 to 11 cycles. TCRdb fed the 5' RACE reads into MiXCR, producing one record per CDR3 protein. This sample has about 380,000 distinct CDR3 sequences, with about half found just once. The data were taken from a study of blood T cells in healthy people across ages. The V gene lost 7 bases and the J gene lost 4 bases, with 11 bases spanning the gap. This CDR3 region has 13 residues. Germline CDR1 reads SQVTM; CDR2 reads ANQGSEA. Sequencing used blood. The source of this sequence is a man between 60 and 70 years old in good health. V and J are TRBV29-1 and TRBJ2-6; D assignment may be TRBD1 or TRBD2 (5 bases each). The DNA for the CDR3 is TGCAGCGCCCGGGACCCAGGGGCCAACGTCCTGACTTTC. Protein sequence: CSARDPGANVLTF.